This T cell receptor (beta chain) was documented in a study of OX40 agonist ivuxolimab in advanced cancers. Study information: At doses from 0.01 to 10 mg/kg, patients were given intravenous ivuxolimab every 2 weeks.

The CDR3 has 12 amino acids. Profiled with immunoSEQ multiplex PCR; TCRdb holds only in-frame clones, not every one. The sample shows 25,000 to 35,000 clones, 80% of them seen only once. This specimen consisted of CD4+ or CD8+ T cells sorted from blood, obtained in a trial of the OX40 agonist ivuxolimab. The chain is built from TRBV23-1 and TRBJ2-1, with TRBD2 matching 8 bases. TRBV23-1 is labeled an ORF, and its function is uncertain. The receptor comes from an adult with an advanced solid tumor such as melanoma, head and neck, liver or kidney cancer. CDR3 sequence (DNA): TGCGCAGGACTAGCCAGAGACAATGAGCAGTTCTTC. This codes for CAGLARDNEQFF.